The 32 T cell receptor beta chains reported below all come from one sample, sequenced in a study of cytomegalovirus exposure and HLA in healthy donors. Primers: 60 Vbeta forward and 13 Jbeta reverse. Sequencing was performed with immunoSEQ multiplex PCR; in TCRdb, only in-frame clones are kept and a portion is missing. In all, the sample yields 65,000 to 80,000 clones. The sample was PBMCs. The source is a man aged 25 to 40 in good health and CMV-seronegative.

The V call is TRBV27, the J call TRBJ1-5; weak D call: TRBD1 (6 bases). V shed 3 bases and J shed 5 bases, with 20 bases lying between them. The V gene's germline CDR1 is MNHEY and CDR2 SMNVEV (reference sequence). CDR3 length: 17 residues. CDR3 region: CASSFIGTTHNDQPQHF. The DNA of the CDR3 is TGTGCCAGCAGTTTTATCGGGACAACACATAATGATCAGCCCCAGCATTTT.

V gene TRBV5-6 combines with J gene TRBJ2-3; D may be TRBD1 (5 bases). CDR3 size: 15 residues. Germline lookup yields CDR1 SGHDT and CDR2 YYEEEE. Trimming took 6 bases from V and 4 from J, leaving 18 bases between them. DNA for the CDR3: TGTGCCAGCAAACCGTCGGGTGGGGCCGCAGATACGCAGTATTTT. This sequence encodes CASKPSGGAADTQYF. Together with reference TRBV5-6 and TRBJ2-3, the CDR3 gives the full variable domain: DAGVTQSPTHLIKTRGQQVTLRCSPKSGHDTVSWYQQALGQGPQFIFQYYEEEERQRGNFPDRFSGHQFPNYSSELNVNALLLGDSALYLCASKPSGGAADTQYFGPGTRLTVL.

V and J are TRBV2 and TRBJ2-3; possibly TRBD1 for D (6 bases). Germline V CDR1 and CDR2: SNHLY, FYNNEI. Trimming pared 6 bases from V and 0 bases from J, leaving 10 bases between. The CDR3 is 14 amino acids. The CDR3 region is CASSIDRSTDTQYF. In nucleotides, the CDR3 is TGTGCCAGCAGCATCGACAGGAGCACAGATACGCAGTATTTT.

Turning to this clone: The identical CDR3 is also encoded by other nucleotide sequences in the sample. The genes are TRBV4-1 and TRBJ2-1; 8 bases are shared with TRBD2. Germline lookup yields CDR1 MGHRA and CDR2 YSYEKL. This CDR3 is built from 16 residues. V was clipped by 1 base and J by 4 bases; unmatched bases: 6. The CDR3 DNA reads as TGCGCCAGCAGCCAAGTCGGGGCGGGGGGATACAATGAGCAGTTCTTC. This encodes CASSQVGAGGYNEQFF.

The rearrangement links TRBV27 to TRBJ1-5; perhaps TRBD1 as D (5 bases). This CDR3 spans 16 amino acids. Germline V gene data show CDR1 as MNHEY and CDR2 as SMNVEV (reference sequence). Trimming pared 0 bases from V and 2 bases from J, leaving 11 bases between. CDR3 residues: CASSLSRGAGNQPQHF. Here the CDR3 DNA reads TGTGCCAGCAGTTTATCGCGGGGCGCGGGCAATCAGCCCCAGCATTTT.

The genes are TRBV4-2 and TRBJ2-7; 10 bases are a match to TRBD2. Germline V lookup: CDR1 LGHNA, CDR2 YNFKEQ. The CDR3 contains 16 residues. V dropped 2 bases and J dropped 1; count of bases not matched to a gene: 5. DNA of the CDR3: TGTGCCAGCAGCCAAACTAGCGGGGATTTTTCCTACGAGCAGTACTTC. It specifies CASSQTSGDFSYEQYF.

Here the CDR3 DNA reads TGTGCCAGCAGTTCTGCGACAGGGGGTAACTATGGCTACACCTTC. It yields the protein CASSSATGGNYGYTF. The gene calls are TRBV6-6 and TRBJ1-2; 9 bases agree with TRBD1. The CDR3 runs 15 residues. Germline V gene lookup returns CDR1 MNHNY and CDR2 SVGAGI (reference sequence). Trimming at V came to 4 bases and at J to 1 base, leaving 4 bases not matched to a gene.

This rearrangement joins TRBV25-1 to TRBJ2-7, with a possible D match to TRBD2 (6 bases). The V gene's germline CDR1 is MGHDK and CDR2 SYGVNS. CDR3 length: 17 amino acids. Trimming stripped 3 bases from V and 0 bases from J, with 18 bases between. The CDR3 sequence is CASSDGVRLAPSYEQYF. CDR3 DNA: TGTGCCAGCAGTGATGGGGTGCGGCTAGCGCCCTCCTACGAGCAGTACTTC.

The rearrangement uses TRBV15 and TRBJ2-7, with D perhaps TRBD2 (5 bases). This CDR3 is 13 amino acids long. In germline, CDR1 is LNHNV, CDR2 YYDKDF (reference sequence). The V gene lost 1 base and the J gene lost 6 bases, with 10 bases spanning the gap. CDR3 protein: CATSRAPRGEQYF. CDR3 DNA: TGTGCCACCAGCAGAGCACCTCGGGGCGAGCAGTACTTC.

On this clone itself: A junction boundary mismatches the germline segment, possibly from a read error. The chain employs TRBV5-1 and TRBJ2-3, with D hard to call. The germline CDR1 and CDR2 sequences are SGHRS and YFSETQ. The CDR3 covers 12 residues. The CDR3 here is CASSLEQYTQYF. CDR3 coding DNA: TGCGCCAGCAGTTTGGAACAGTATACGCAGTATTTT.

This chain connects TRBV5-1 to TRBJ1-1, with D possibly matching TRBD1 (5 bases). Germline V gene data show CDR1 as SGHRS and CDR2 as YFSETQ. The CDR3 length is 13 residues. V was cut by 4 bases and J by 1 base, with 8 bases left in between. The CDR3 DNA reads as TGCGCCAGCAGCGTCAGGGAGAACACTGAAGCTTTCTTT. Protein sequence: CASSVRENTEAFF.

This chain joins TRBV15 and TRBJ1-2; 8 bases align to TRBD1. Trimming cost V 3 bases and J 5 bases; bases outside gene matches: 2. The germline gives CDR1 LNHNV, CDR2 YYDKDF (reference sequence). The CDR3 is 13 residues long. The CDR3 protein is CATSRRTGYGYTF. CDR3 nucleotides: TGTGCCACCAGCAGGAGGACAGGGTATGGCTACACCTTC. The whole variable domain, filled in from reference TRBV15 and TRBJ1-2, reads DAMVIQNPRYQVTQFGKPVTLSCSQTLNHNVMYWYQQKSSQAPKLLFHYYDKDFNNEADTPDNFQSRRPNTSFCFLDIRSPGLGDTAMYLCATSRRTGYGYTFGSGTRLTVV.

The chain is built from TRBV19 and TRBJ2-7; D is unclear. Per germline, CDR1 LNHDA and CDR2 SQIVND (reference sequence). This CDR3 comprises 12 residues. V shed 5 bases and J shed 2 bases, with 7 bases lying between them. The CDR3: CASSSRPYEQYF. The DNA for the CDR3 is TGTGCCAGTAGTTCGCGCCCCTACGAGCAGTACTTC.

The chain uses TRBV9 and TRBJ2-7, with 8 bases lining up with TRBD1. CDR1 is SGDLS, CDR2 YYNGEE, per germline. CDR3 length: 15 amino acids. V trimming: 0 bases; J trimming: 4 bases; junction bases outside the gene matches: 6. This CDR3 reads CASSVGPGGGYEQYF. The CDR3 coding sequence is TGTGCCAGCAGCGTAGGGCCAGGGGGCGGTTACGAGCAGTACTTC.

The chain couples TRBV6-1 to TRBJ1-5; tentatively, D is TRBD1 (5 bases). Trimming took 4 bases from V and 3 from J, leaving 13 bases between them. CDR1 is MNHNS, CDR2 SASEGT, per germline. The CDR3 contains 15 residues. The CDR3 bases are TGTGCCAGCAGTGGGGCAGGGCCCTCCAATCAGCCCCAGCATTTT. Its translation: CASSGAGPSNQPQHF.

In DNA, the CDR3 is TGTGCCAGCAGTTACAGGACAGGGGGCCGATACGAGCAGTACTTC. It specifies CASSYRTGGRYEQYF. The chain employs TRBV6-5 and TRBJ2-7, with 11 bases matching TRBD1. V shed 2 bases, J shed 4 bases, and the junction held 4 bases outside the gene matches. CDR1 MNHEY and CDR2 SVGAGI come from the germline V gene. The CDR3 has 15 residues.

The CDR3 DNA is TGCGCCAGCAGCTTGGCAGGGACTGGTGGCTACACCTTC. It codes for CASSLAGTGGYTF. The chain combines TRBV5-1 with TRBJ1-2; D possibly corresponds to TRBD1 (5 bases). The V gene lost 0 bases and the J gene lost 7 bases, with 10 bases spanning the gap. This CDR3 has 13 residues. The V gene's germline CDR1 is SGHRS and CDR2 YFSETQ.

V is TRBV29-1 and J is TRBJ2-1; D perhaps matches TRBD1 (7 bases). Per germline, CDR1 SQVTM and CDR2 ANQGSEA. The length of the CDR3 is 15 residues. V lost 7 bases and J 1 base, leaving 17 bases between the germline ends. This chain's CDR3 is CSASQGGPSYNEQFF. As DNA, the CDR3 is TGCAGCGCCTCCCAGGGGGGACCGTCCTACAATGAGCAGTTCTTC.

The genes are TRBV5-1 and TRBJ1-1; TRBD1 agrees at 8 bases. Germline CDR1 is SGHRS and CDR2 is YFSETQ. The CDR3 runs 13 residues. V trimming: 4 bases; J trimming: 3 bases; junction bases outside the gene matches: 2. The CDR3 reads CASSTTGDTEAFF. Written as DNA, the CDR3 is TGCGCCAGCAGCACGACAGGGGACACTGAAGCTTTCTTT.

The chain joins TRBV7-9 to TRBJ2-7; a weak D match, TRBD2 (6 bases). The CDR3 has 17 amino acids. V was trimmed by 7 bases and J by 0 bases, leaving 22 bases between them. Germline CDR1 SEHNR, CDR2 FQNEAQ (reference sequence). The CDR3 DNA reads TGTGCCAGCATCCTTCCAGGCCGGGGGAGGAGCTCCTACGAGCAGTACTTC. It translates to CASILPGRGRSSYEQYF.

The CDR3 loop is CASSYERLNTGELFF. CDR3 DNA: TGTGCCAGCAGTTACGAGCGGCTAAACACCGGGGAGCTGTTTTTT. The chain recombines TRBV6-5 with TRBJ2-2; possibly TRBD2 for D (5 bases). The CDR3 contains 15 residues. In germline, CDR1 is MNHEY, CDR2 SVGAGI. Trimming took off 2 bases at V and 2 bases at J, with 9 bases between the two ends.

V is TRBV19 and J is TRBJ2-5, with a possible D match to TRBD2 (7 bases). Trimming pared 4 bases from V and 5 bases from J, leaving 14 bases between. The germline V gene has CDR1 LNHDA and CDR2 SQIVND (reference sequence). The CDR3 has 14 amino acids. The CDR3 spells CASSTGGRWETQYF. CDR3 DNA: TGTGCCAGTAGTACCGGGGGGCGTTGGGAGACCCAGTACTTC. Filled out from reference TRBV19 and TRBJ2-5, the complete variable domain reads DGGITQSPKYLFRKEGQNVTLSCEQNLNHDAMYWYRQDPGQGLRLIYYSQIVNDFQKGDIAEGYSVSREKKESFPLTVTSAQKNPTAFYLCASSTGGRWETQYFGPGTRLLVL.

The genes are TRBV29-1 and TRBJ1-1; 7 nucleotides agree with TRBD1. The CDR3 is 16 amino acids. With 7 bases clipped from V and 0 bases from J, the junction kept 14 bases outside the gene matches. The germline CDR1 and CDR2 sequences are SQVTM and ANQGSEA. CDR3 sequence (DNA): TGCAGCGGCTCGGTAGGGGGCTGGGGCATGAACACTGAAGCTTTCTTT. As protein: CSGSVGGWGMNTEAFF.

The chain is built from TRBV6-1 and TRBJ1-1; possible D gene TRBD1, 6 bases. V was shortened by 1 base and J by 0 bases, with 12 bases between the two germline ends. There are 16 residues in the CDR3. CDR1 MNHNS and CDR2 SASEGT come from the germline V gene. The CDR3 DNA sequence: TGTGCCAGCAGTGAAGTAAGTGAGGGGGTGAACACTGAAGCTTTCTTT. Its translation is CASSEVSEGVNTEAFF.

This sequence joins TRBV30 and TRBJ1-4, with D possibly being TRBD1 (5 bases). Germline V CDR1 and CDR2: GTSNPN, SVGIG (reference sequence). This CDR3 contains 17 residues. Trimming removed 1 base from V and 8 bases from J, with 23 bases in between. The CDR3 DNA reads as TGTGCCTGGAGTGCACCGGGGCGCGCGTTGGGAGGAGAAAAACTGTTTTTT. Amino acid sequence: CAWSAPGRALGGEKLFF.

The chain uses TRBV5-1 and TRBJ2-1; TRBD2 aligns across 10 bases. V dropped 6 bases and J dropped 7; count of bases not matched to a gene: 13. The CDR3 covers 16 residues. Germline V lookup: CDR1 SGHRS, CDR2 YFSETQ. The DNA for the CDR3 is TGCGCCAGCACCCTCACCGGGACTAGCGCGTTTAATGAGCAGTTCTTC. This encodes CASTLTGTSAFNEQFF.

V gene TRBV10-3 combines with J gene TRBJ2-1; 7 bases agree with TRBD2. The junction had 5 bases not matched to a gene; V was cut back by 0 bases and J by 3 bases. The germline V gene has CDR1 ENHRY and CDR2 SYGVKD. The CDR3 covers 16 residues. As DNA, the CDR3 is TGTGCCATCAGTGAGTCGATGACTAGCAGCTACAATGAGCAGTTCTTC. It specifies CAISESMTSSYNEQFF.

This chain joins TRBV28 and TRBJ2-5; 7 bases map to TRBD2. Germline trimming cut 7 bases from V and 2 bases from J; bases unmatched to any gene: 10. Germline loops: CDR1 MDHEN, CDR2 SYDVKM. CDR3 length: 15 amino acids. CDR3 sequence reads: CASTGREKGQETQYF. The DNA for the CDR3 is TGTGCCAGCACAGGGAGGGAAAAGGGTCAAGAGACCCAGTACTTC.

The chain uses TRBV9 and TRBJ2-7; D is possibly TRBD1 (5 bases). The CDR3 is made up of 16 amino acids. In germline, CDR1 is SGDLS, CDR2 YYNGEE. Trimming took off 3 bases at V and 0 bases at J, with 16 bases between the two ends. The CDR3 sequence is CASSASPGSLSYEQYF. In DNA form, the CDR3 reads TGTGCCAGCAGCGCCTCCCCAGGGTCACTCTCCTACGAGCAGTACTTC.

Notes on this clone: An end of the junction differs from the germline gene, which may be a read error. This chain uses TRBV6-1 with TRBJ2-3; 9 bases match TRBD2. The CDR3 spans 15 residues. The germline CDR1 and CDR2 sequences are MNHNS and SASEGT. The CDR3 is CASQQASGTSDMQYF. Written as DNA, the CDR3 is TGTGCCAGCCAACAAGCTAGCGGGACTTCAGATATGCAGTATTTT.

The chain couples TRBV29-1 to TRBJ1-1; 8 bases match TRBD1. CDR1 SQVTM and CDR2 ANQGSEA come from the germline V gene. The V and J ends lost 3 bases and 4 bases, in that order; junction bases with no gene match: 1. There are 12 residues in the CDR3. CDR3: CSVEDRATEAFF. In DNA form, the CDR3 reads TGCAGCGTTGAGGACAGGGCCACTGAAGCTTTCTTT.

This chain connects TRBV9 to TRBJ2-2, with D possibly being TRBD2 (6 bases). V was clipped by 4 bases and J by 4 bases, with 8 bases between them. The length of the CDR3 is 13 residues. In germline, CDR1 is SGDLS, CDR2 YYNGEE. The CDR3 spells CASSTGVTGELFF. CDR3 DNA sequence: TGTGCCAGCAGCACGGGGGTCACCGGGGAGCTGTTTTTT.